This T cell receptor (beta chain) comes out of a study of cytomegalovirus exposure and HLA in healthy donors. Findings and caveats of the study: The dataset shows that most TCR sequences were rare, while some public TCRs occurred in many donors.

For this clone: Its antigen remains unidentified.

The study ran its PCR with 60 Vbeta and 13 Jbeta primers. Clones were read by immunoSEQ multiplex PCR, and TCRdb kept only the in-frame ones, dropping some. The sample carries over 150,000 clones, about 80% recorded once. Losses at the gene ends were 0 bases for V and 9 bases for J; bases not matched to a gene: 2. The CDR3 consists of 14 residues. CDR1 and CDR2 from the germline V gene are MNHEY and SVGAGI. The chain combines TRBV6-5 with TRBJ1-6; 7 bases agree with TRBD1. This TCR was sampled from a man aged 25 to 40 in good health and CMV-seropositive. What was sequenced was PBMCs. The CDR3 protein is CASSYSGQRSPLHF. For the CDR3, the DNA is TGTGCCAGCAGTTACTCGGGACAGCGTTCACCCCTCCACTTT.